These 10 T cell receptor beta chains were sequenced from one sample in a study of T cell responses to AZD1222 COVID-19 vaccine. Using immunoSEQ multiplex PCR, the repertoire was profiled, and TCRdb retains in-frame clones only, with some absent. The top ten hold about 0.6% of the sample, which has more than 150,000 clones, 85% to 95% seen once. This material consisted of peripheral blood, taken on day 0 of AZD1222 vaccination. The receptor source for this set is an adult in good health.

The chain uses TRBV10-3 and TRBJ2-7; tentatively, D is TRBD1 (6 bases). V gave up 3 bases and J gave up 2 bases, with 14 bases separating them. The CDR3 covers 15 residues. CDR1 is ENHRY and CDR2 is SYGVKD in the germline V gene. The CDR3 sequence: CAISDRLEGAYEQYF. DNA of the CDR3: TGTGCCATCAGTGACCGCCTTGAGGGGGCCTACGAGCAGTACTTC.

The chain employs TRBV19 and TRBJ1-5, with D perhaps matching TRBD1 (5 bases). The germline V and J ends were trimmed by 6 bases and 4 bases, with 10 bases remaining between them. This CDR3 region has 13 residues. Germline loops: CDR1 LNHDA, CDR2 SQIVND (reference sequence). CDR3 DNA: TGTGCCAGTAGCCATGAGGGGAATCAGCCCCAGCATTTT. Translated: CASSHEGNQPQHF. The complete variable domain, with remaining parts taken from reference TRBV19 and TRBJ1-5, reads DGGITQSPKYLFRKEGQNVTLSCEQNLNHDAMYWYRQDPGQGLRLIYYSQIVNDFQKGDIAEGYSVSREKKESFPLTVTSAQKNPTAFYLCASSHEGNQPQHFGDGTRLSIL.

The J gene is TRBJ1-2, the V gene TRBV19; TRBD1 is a possible D gene (5 bases). CDR1 LNHDA and CDR2 SQIVND come from the germline V gene (reference sequence). The CDR3 has 15 residues. The V end was cut by 9 bases, the J end by 0 bases, with 17 bases between. CDR3 nucleotide sequence: TGTGCCAGCCGATCCCGAGGGGCAGCTAACTATGGCTACACCTTC. It encodes CASRSRGAANYGYTF.

This chain connects TRBV9 to TRBJ1-1; D uncertain. The V and J ends lost 4 bases and 1 base respectively, with 11 bases between them. The germline gives CDR1 SGDLS, CDR2 YYNGEE. The CDR3 totals 14 residues. In nucleotides, the CDR3 is TGTGCCAGCAGCCCATTCATTGGGAACACTGAAGCTTTCTTT. Protein sequence: CASSPFIGNTEAFF.

J is TRBJ2-3 and V is TRBV19, with TRBD1 as a possible D gene (5 bases). This CDR3 comprises 15 residues. CDR1 and CDR2 (germline): LNHDA, SQIVND (reference sequence). V gave up 1 base and J gave up 6 bases, with 14 bases separating them. CDR3 DNA sequence: TGTGCCAGTAGTATAGGCCCATCCTCAGGGGATACGCAGTATTTT. Residues: CASSIGPSSGDTQYF.

This sequence joins TRBV18 and TRBJ2-7; no reliable D call. The germline V and J ends were trimmed by 8 bases and 6 bases, with 11 bases remaining between them. There are 11 residues in the CDR3. Germline CDR1 is KGHSH and CDR2 is LQKENI. The CDR3 nucleotides are TGTGCCAGCAGCCAGCTAGGCGAGCAGTACTTC. It codes for CASSQLGEQYF.

The CDR3 nucleotides are TGTGCCAGCTCACGAGGGAGACAGGGGAAGCCCCAGCATTTT. This codes for CASSRGRQGKPQHF. The genes are TRBV27 and TRBJ1-5; 8 nucleotides line up with TRBD1. CDR1 and CDR2 (germline): MNHEY, SMNVEV (reference sequence). This CDR3 has 14 residues. Trimming took 8 bases from V and 8 from J; bases not matched to a gene: 11.

The J gene is TRBJ1-1, the V gene TRBV7-9; the match to TRBD1 covers 7 bases. The CDR3 extends over 14 amino acids. Germline trimming cut 5 bases from V and 5 bases from J; bases unmatched to any gene: 8. Germline V lookup: CDR1 SEHNR, CDR2 FQNEAQ (reference sequence). The CDR3 sequence: CASSETGRRTEAFF. The CDR3 DNA reads TGTGCCAGCAGCGAGACAGGGCGTCGGACTGAAGCTTTCTTT.

The chain employs TRBV11-2 and TRBJ2-7; D unclear. The V end lost 1 base, the J end lost 0 bases, and 7 bases lay between the germline ends. The germline gives CDR1 SGHAT, CDR2 FQNNGV. The CDR3 consists of 14 residues. The CDR3 loop is CASSLVAASYEQYF. The DNA of the CDR3 is TGTGCCAGCAGCTTAGTGGCGGCCTCCTACGAGCAGTACTTC.

This sequence joins TRBV6-1 and TRBJ1-1; perhaps TRBD1 as D (6 bases). CDR1 MNHNS and CDR2 SASEGT come from the germline V gene. Trimming left V 2 bases short and J 5 bases short, with 12 bases between. The CDR3 length is 14 residues. This CDR3 reads CASSEWGAPTEAFF. The CDR3 DNA reads as TGTGCCAGCAGTGAATGGGGGGCCCCAACTGAAGCTTTCTTT.